This is a list of T cell receptor beta chains from one sample in a study of shared T cell receptors in the human thymus. Sequencing used immunoSEQ multiplex PCR; TCRdb keeps in-frame clones, though not all of them. The sample carries some 660,000 clones, more than 75% recorded once. The same sample was also studied in work on human thymus T cells.

The sample was thymocytes. These TCRs come from a boy younger than two with a congenital heart defect. The conserved cysteine and the conserved F or W are not part of the CDR3 here. Fields, in order: V gene, D gene, CDR3 protein. D genes are given only for firm matches.

TRBV4-3 | TRBD1 | ASSQYRDSHNEQF
TRBV6-5 | TRBD1 | ASSRQGGQPQH
TRBV5-1 | - | ASSLALAHEQF
TRBV30 | TRBD2 | AFRFPSGSSYEQY
TRBV9 | - | ASSPGDSTTYEQY
TRBV28 | TRBD1 | ASSHRDRGRLNEKLF
TRBV27 | - | ASSLQENQPQH
TRBV28 | TRBD2 | ASGRGGPQETQY
TRBV28 | TRBD1 | ASSLWSPGQGYEQY
TRBV9 | - | ASSGHAENTEAF
TRBV4-2 | - | ASSTTGTPNEKLF
TRBV14 | TRBD2 | ASSQGLAGGRSSYEQY
TRBV5-1 | TRBD1 | ASSPRQGLNTEAF
TRBV7-8 | - | ASSLGWGPNTGELF